This TCR beta chain was profiled in a study of blood T cells in healthy people across ages. A sample-barcoded 5' primer and a J-beta primer mix were used in a second PCR of about 6 to 12 cycles. TCRdb processed the 5' RACE reads anew with MiXCR; each CDR3 protein has one entry. The sample records hundreds of thousands of distinct CDR3 sequences, approximately 40% being singletons. Every donor provided roughly 9.1 milliliters of peripheral blood. Comments on this clonotype: No antigen is known for it.

Regarding the study as a whole: Diversity estimated from one million T cells was considered an underestimate. Long-lived donors had more naive CD4+ cells and higher diversity than aged donors.

The specimen sequenced was blood. The source is a man aged 80 or over in good health.

The CDR3 nucleotides are TGTGCCAGCAGTTACGATGGACAGGGGATTTCACCCCTCCACTTT. As protein: CASSYDGQGISPLHF. The chain joins TRBV6-6 to TRBJ1-6; 9 bases are shared with TRBD1. V was pared by 2 bases and J by 9 bases, with 5 bases of the junction left unmatched. The CDR3 is made up of 15 amino acids. The germline V gene has CDR1 MNHNY and CDR2 SVGAGI (reference sequence).